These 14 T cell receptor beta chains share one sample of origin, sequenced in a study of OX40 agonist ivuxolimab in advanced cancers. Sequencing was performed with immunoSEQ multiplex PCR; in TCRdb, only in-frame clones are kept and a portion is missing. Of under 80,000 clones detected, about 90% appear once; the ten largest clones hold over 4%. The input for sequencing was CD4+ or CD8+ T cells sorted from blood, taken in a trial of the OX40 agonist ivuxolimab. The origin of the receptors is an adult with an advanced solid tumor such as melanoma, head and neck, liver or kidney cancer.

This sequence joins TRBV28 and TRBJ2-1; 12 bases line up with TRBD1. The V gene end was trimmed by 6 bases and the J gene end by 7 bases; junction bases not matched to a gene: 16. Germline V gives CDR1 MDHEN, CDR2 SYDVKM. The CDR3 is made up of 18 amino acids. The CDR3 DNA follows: TGTGCCAGCAGCCGCTTTATACCGGGACAGGGGGCGTCAAATGAGCAGTTCTTC. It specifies CASSRFIPGQGASNEQFF.

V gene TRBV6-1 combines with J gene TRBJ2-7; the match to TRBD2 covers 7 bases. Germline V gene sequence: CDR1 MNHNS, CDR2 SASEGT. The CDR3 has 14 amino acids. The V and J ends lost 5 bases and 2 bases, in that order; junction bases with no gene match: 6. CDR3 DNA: TGTGCCAGCAGTTCCCTAGCGGAGACCTACGAGCAGTACTTC. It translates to CASSSLAETYEQYF.

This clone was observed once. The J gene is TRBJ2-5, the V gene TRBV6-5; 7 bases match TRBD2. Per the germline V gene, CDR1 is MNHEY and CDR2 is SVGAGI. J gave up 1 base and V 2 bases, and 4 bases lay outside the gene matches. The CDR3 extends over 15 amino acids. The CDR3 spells CASSYVGGAQETQYF. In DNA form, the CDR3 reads TGTGCCAGCAGTTACGTGGGAGGGGCCCAAGAGACCCAGTACTTC.

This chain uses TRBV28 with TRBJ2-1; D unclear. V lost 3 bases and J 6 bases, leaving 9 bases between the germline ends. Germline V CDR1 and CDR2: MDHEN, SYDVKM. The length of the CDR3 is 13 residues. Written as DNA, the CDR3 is TGTGCCAGCAGTTTTTCGACCCTCAATGAGCAGTTCTTC. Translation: CASSFSTLNEQFF. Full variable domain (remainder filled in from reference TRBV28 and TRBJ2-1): DVKVTQSSRYLVKRTGEKVFLECVQDMDHENMFWYRQDPGLGLRLIYFSYDVKMKEKGDIPEGYSVSREKKERFSLILESASTNQTSMYLCASSFSTLNEQFFGPGTRLTVL.

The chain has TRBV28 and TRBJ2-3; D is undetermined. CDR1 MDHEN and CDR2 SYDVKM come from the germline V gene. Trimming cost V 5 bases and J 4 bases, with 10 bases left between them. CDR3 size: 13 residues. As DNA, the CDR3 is TGTGCCAGCAGTCCGTTTAGGGCAGATACGCAGTATTTT. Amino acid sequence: CASSPFRADTQYF.

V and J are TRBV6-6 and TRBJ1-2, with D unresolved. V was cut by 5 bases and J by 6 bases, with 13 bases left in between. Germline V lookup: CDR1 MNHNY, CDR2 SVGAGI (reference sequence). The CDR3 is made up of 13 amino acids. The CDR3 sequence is CASSPQIADGYTF. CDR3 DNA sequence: TGTGCCAGCAGTCCTCAGATCGCTGATGGCTACACCTTC.

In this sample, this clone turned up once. For the CDR3, the DNA is TGTGCCAGCAGTGATCTAAGCTCCCGCACAGATACGCAGTATTTT. Protein product: CASSDLSSRTDTQYF. This chain connects TRBV2 to TRBJ2-3; D ambiguous. Germline CDR1 is SNHLY and CDR2 is FYNNEI. Trimming left V 3 bases short and J 1 base short, with 11 bases between. This CDR3 has 15 residues.

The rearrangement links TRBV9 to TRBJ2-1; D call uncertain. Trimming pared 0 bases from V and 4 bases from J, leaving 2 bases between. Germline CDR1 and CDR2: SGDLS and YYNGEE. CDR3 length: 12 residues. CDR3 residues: CASSVDYNEQFF. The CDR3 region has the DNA TGTGCCAGCAGCGTAGATTACAATGAGCAGTTCTTC.

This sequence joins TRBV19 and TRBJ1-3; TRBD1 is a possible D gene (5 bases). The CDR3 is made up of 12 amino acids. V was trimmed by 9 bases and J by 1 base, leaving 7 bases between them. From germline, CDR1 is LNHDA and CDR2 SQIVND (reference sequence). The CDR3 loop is CASRGSGNTIYF. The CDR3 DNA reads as TGTGCCAGCCGGGGGTCTGGAAACACCATATATTTT.

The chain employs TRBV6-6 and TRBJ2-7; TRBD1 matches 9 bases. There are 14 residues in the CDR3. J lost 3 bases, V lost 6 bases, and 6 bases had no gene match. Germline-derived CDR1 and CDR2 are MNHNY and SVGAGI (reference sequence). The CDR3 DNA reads TGTGCCAGCAGACGGACAGGGGTGAGCTACGAGCAGTACTTC. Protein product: CASRRTGVSYEQYF.

The CDR3 protein is CASSVRGSGVQETQYF. The CDR3 coding sequence is TGTGCCAGCAGTGTGAGAGGATCTGGAGTCCAAGAGACCCAGTACTTC. The chain is built from TRBV11-2 and TRBJ2-5; D gene unclear. This CDR3 is 16 amino acids long. Trimming left V 6 bases short and J 1 base short, with 18 bases between. Germline values: CDR1 SGHAT, CDR2 FQNNGV.

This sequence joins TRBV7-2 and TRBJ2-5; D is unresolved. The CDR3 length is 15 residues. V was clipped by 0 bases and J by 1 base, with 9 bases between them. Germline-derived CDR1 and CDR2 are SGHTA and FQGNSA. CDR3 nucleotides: TGTGCCAGCAGCTTAGCTGGCGCGTTCCAAGAGACCCAGTACTTC. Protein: CASSLAGAFQETQYF.

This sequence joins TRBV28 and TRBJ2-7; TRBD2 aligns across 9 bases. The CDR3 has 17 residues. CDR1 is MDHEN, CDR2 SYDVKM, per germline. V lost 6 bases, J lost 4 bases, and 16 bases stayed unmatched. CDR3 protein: CASSFLRASGKKYEQYF. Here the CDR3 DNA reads TGTGCCAGCAGCTTTTTACGGGCTAGCGGGAAAAAATACGAGCAGTACTTC.

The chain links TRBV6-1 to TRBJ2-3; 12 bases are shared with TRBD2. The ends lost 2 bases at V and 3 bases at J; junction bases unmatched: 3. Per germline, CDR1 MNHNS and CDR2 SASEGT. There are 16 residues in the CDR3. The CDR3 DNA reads TGTGCCAGCAGTGAAAGAACTAGCGGGAGGACAGATACGCAGTATTTT. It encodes CASSERTSGRTDTQYF.